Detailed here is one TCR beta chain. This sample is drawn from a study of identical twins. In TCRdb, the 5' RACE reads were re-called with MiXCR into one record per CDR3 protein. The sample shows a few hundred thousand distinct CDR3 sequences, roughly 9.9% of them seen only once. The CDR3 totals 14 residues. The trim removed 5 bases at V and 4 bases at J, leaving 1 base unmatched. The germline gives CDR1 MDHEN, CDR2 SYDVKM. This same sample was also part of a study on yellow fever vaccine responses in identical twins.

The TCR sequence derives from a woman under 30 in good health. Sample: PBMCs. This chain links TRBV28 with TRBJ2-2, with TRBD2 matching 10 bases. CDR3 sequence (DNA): TGTGCCAGCAGTAGCGGGAGGGGCACCGGGGAGCTGTTTTTT. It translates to CASSSGRGTGELFF.